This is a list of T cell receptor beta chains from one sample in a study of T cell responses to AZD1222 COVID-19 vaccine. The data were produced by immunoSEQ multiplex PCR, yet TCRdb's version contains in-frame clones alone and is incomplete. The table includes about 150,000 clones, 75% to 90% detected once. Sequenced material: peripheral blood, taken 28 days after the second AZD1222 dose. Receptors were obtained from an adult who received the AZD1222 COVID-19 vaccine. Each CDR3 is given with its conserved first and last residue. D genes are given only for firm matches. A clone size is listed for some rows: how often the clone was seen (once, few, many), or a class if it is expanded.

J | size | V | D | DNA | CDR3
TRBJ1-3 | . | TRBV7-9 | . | TGTGCCAGCAGCTTCACGGGGGGCTCTGGAAACACCATATATTTT | CASSFTGGSGNTIYF
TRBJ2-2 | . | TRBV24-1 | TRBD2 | TGTGCCACCAGGGGACTAGCCGGTGCCGGGGAGCTGTTTTTT | CATRGLAGAGELFF
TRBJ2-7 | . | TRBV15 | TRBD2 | TGTGCCACCAGCAGTGAGCGGGAGCGACGCTACGAGCAGTACTTC | CATSSERERRYEQYF
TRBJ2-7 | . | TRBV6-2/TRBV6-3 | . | TGTGCCAGCAGTTACGGTTGGGGGAAGAGCTACGAGCAGTACTTC | CASSYGWGKSYEQYF
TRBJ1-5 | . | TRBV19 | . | TGTGCCAGTAGTACCGCTATCCAGGGTGGGGTTCAGCCCCAGCATTTT | CASSTAIQGGVQPQHF
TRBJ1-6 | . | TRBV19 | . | TGTGCCAGTAGTATCGCAGGGTGGGAATCACCCCTCCACTTT | CASSIAGWESPLHF
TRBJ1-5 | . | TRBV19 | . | TGTGCCAGTAGCCCATCTGCTGTTGGAGGGGATCAGCCCCAGCATTTT | CASSPSAVGGDQPQHF
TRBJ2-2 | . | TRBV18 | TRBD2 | TGTGCCAGCTCACCTCACCCGGCGGGAGCGAACACCGGGGAGCTGTTTTTT | CASSPHPAGANTGELFF
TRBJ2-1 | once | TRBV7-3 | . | TGTGCCAGCAGCTTGGGACTCTCCTACAATGAGCAGTTCTTC | CASSLGLSYNEQFF
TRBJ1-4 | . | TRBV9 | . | TGTGCCAGCAGCGTCCAGGGCGCGAATGAAAAACTGTTTTTT | CASSVQGANEKLFF
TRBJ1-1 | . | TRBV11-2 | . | TGTGCCAGCAGCTTAGCCGCGGGGGGTAACACTGAAGCTTTCTTT | CASSLAAGGNTEAFF
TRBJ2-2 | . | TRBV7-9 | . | TGTGCCAGCAGGCCGGGAAACACCGGGGAGCTGTTTTTT | CASRPGNTGELFF
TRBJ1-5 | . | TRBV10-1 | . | TGCGCCAGAAAGCCCCCTAGGCAAGGTTTTAATCAGCCCCAGCATTTT | CARKPPRQGFNQPQHF
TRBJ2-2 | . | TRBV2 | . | TGTGCCAGCAGCGTGACTAGAAACACCGGGGAGCTGTTTTTT | CASSVTRNTGELFF
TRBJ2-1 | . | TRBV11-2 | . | TGTGCCAGCAGCCCCCAGCGGGTTACCTACAATGAGCAGTTCTTC | CASSPQRVTYNEQFF
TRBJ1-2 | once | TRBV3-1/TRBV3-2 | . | TGTGCCAGCAGCCATTCCGGGGGTGGCTACACCTTC | CASSHSGGGYTF
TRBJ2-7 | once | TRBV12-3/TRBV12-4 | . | TGTGCCAGCAGCCCCAGGGACTACGAGCAGTACTTC | CASSPRDYEQYF
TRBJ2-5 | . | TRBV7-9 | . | TGTGCCAGCAGCGATCCGCTTGGCGGGGAGACCCAGTACTTC | CASSDPLGGETQYF
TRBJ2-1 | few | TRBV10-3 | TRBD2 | TGTGCCGCCTCCGGGACTAGCATAAATGAGCAGTTCTTC | CAASGTSINEQFF
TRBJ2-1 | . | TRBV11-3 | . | TGTGCCAGCAGCTTAGATTTTAGCGATGAGCAGTTCTTC | CASSLDFSDEQFF
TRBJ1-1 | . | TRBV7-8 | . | TGTGCCAGCAGCTTAGCGAACCCGAACACTGAAGCTTTCTTT | CASSLANPNTEAFF
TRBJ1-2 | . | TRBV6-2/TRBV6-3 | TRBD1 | TGTGCCAGCAGTTATTTCGACAGGGCTGGCTACACCTTC | CASSYFDRAGYTF
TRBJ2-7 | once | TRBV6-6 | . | TGTGCCAGCAGTTACTACAGCTCCTACGAGCAGTACTTC | CASSYYSSYEQYF
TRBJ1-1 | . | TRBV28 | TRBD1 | TGTGCCAGCAGTCCCCAACAGGGGGCCGGCACTGAAGCTTTCTTT | CASSPQQGAGTEAFF
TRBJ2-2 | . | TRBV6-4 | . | TGTGCCAGCAGTGACTTGGGGACCGGGGAGCTGTTTTTT | CASSDLGTGELFF
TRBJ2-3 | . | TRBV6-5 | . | TGTGCCAGCAGCGTCGGACAGTTGGGCACAGATACGCAGTATTTT | CASSVGQLGTDTQYF
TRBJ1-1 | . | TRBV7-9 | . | TGTGCCAGCAGACAAAACACTGAAGCTTTCTTT | CASRQNTEAFF
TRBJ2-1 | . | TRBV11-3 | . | TGTGCCAGCAGCTTAGGGGGCCGGGGTGAGCAGTTCTTC | CASSLGGRGEQFF
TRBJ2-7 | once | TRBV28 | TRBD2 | TGTGCCAGCAGTTCTCCTAGCGGCCTCTACGAGCAGTACTTC | CASSSPSGLYEQYF
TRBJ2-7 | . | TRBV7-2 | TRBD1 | TGTGCCAGCAGCCTACGACAGGGTTCCTACGAGCAGTACTTC | CASSLRQGSYEQYF
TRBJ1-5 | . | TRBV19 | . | TGTGCCAGTAGTATTATGGGTGGCAATCAGCCCCAGCATTTT | CASSIMGGNQPQHF
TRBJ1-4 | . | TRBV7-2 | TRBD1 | TGTGCCAGCAGCTTAGGCAGGGGGCCAACTAATGAAAAACTGTTTTTT | CASSLGRGPTNEKLFF
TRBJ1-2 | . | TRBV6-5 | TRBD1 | TGTGCCAGCAGTTACGACAGGGTGGGTGGCTACACCTTC | CASSYDRVGGYTF
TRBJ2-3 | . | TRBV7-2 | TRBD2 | TGTGCCAGCAGCTTCTCTAGCGGGAGGGCAGATACGCAGTATTTT | CASSFSSGRADTQYF
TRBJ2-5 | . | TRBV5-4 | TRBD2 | TGTGCCAGCAGCTTGGATAGGTCTAGCGGTCGGGAGACTCAGTACTTC | CASSLDRSSGRETQYF
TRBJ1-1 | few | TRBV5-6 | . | TGTGCCAGCAGCCCCGTGAGGGGAATGTCTCGAGAGAACACTGAAGCTTTCTTT | CASSPVRGMSRENTEAFF
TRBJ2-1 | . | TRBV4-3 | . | TGCGCCAGCAGCCAAGATGGTTTCGGAGAGCAGTTCTTC | CASSQDGFGEQFF
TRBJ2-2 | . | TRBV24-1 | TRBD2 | TGTGCCACCAGTGATTCCACCTGGCGGGGGTGGACCGGGGAGCTGTTTTTT | CATSDSTWRGWTGELFF
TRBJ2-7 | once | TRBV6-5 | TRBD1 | TGTGCCAGCAGTTACGTAAGACAGGGCTACGAGCAGTACTTC | CASSYVRQGYEQYF
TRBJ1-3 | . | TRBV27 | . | TGTGCCACCCGAGAAATTCAGGGAAACACCATATATTTT | CATREIQGNTIYF
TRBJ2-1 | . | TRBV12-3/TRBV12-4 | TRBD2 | TGTGCCAGCAGAAGCGGGAGCAATGAGCAGTTCTTC | CASRSGSNEQFF
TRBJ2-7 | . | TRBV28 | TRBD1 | TGTGCCAGCCTCCGGACAGGGCTTCTCTCGGAGCAGTACTTC | CASLRTGLLSEQYF
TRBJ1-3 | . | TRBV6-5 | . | TGTGCCAGCAGGTTCGAGTGGGGAAACACCATATATTTT | CASRFEWGNTIYF
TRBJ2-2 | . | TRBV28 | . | TGTGCCAGCACCCTCGCCCGGGACACCGGGGAGCTGTTTTTT | CASTLARDTGELFF
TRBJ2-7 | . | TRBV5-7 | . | TGTGCCAGCAGCTTGGTAAAGGGGGACTCCTACGAGCAGTACTTC | CASSLVKGDSYEQYF
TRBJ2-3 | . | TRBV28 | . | TGTGCCAGCAGTTCAACTACGGGCCCTGGAGGGGCAGATACGCAGTATTTT | CASSSTTGPGGADTQYF
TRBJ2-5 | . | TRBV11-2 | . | TGTGCCAGCAGCTTAGATCGGGCCCAAGGGACCCAGTACTTC | CASSLDRAQGTQYF
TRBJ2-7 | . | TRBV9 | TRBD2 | TGTGCCAGCAGCGAGGGGGGGACTAGCGGGAGAGTGGAGAACGAGCAGTACTTC | CASSEGGTSGRVENEQYF